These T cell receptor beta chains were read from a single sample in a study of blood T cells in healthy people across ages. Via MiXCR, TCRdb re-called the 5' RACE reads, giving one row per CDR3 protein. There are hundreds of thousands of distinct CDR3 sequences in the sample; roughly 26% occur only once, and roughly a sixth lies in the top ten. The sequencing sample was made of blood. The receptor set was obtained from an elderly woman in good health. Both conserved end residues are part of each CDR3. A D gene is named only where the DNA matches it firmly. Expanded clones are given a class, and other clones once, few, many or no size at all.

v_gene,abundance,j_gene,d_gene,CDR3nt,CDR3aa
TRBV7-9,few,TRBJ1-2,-,TGTGCCAGCAGCTTAGTCGGCCTCTATGGCTACACCTTC,CASSLVGLYGYTF
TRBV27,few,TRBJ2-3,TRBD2,TGTGCCAGCAGTTTATCGACTAGCGGGGGTAATACGCAGTATTTT,CASSLSTSGGNTQYF
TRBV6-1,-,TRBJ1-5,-,TGTGCCACCTCTGGACCGATCAGCAATCAGCCCCAGCATTTT,CATSGPISNQPQHF
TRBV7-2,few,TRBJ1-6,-,TGTGCCAGCAGCTTAGCTGGGGGTAATGCACCCCTCCACTTT,CASSLAGGNAPLHF
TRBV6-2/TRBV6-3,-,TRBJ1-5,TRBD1,TGTGCCAGCAGTTACTTGACAGGGAACCAGCCCCAGCATTTT,CASSYLTGNQPQHF
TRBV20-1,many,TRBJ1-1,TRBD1,TGCAGTGCTAGAGCGGGGACAGGGAACACTGAAGCTTTCTTT,CSARAGTGNTEAFF
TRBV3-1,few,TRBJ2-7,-,TGTGCCAGCAGCCAAGAAGACAGGTTCTACGAGCAGTACTTC,CASSQEDRFYEQYF
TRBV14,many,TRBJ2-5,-,TGTGCCAGCAGCCAAGCCCGCGGGAAAGAGACCCAGTACTTC,CASSQARGKETQYF
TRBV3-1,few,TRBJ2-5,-,TGTGCCAGCAGCCTAAGGGGTAGCGGAACGGTTGAGACCCAGTACTTC,CASSLRGSGTVETQYF
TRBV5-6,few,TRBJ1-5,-,TGTGCCAGCAGCCGGGGGGGGGCTAGAGGGGGCAATCAGCCCCAGCATTTT,CASSRGGARGGNQPQHF
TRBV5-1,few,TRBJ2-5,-,TGCGCCAGCAGCGAACCGGGACATAATGAGCAGTACTTC,CASSEPGHNEQYF
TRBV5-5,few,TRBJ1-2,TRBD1,TGTGCCAGCAGCTTGGATGGAGGGGGCGGAAACTATGGCTACACCTTC,CASSLDGGGGNYGYTF
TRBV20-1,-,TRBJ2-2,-,TGCAGTGCTTATGGCTCCCTGGGGACCGGGGAGCTGTTTTTT,CSAYGSLGTGELFF
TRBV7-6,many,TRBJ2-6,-,TGTGCCAGCAGCTTAGGGATGCCCTCTGGGGCCAACGTCCTGACTTTC,CASSLGMPSGANVLTF
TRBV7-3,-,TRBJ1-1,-,TGTGCCAACAGCTCCGGACTGAACACTGAAGCTTTCTTT,CANSSGLNTEAFF
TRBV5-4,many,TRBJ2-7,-,TGTGCCAGCAGCTCGGTAGGGAACGAGCAGTACTTC,CASSSVGNEQYF
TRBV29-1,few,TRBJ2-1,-,TGCAGCGTTGAAGATAGCGTTGGGTCGACTAGGGAGCAGTTCTTC,CSVEDSVGSTREQFF
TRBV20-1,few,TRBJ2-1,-,TGCAGTGCTAGAGAGACCGGGACCTCCTACAATGAGCAGTTCTTC,CSARETGTSYNEQFF
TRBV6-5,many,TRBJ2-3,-,TGTGCCAGTTCCCGGTCTCTGGCCTGGGTGGGGGATACGCAGTATTTT,CASSRSLAWVGDTQYF
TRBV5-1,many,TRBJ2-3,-,TGCGCCAGCATGGCACCCAGCACAGATACGCAGTATTTT,CASMAPSTDTQYF
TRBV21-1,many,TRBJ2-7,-,TGTGCCAGCAGCCAGATACACCCAGGGGAGAGTAGTTACGAGCAGTACTTC,CASSQIHPGESSYEQYF
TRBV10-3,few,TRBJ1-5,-,TGTGCCATCAGTGAGCCCCCCAGAGGGGATAGCAATCAGCCCCAGCATTTT,CAISEPPRGDSNQPQHF
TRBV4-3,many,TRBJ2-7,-,TGCGCCAGCAGCCCCGGACTGGGCTACGAGCAGTACTTC,CASSPGLGYEQYF
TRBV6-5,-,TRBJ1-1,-,TGTGCCAGCAGTTACTCGATCGCCGGGAGGACTGAAGCTTTCTTT,CASSYSIAGRTEAFF
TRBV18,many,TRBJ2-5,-,TGTGCCAGCTCCTCAGGGACCGCGGACTTCTCGTACTTC,CASSSGTADFSYF
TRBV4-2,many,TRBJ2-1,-,TGTGCCAGCAGCCAAGATCTTACCAACAATGAGCAGTTCTTC,CASSQDLTNNEQFF
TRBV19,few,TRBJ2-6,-,TGTGCCAGTAGTATAGTGGGAGGAACCACCTCTGGGGCCAACGTCCTGACTTTC,CASSIVGGTTSGANVLTF
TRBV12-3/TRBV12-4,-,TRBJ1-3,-,TGTGCCAGCAGTGACAGAAGCCCTGGAAACACCATATATTTT,CASSDRSPGNTIYF